One sample yielded the 21 T cell receptor beta chains listed below, sequenced in a study of cytomegalovirus exposure and HLA in healthy donors. The PCR ran on 60 Vbeta and 13 Jbeta primers. Some clones are missing from TCRdb's copy, which holds only in-frame ones; the method was immunoSEQ multiplex PCR. This sample yields hundreds of thousands of clones, of which around 90% are seen a single time; more than 2% belongs to the top ten. Material for sequencing was PBMCs. The receptor set was obtained from a woman under 30 in good health and CMV-seronegative.

This clone was found once. This rearrangement joins TRBV19 to TRBJ2-3, with TRBD2 matching 9 bases. V lost 6 bases and J lost 3; bases outside the gene matches: 7. Germline loops: CDR1 LNHDA, CDR2 SQIVND (reference sequence). This CDR3 has 15 residues. The CDR3 DNA reads TGTGCCAGTAGGACGATAGCGGGGGCGACAGATACGCAGTATTTT. It translates to CASRTIAGATDTQYF.

The V call is TRBV2, the J call TRBJ2-7; possible D gene TRBD2, 6 bases. V was clipped by 10 bases and J by 6 bases, with 13 bases between them. The CDR3 has 11 residues. In germline, CDR1 is SNHLY, CDR2 FYNNEI. The CDR3: CATRDWGEQYF. The CDR3, as DNA: TGTGCCACCCGGGACTGGGGCGAGCAGTACTTC.

This rearrangement joins TRBV6-1 to TRBJ1-1, with D hard to call. CDR1 and CDR2 (germline): MNHNS, SASEGT. With 4 bases removed from V and 11 bases from J, the gap between germline ends came to 8 bases. This CDR3 comprises 10 residues. In DNA form, the CDR3 reads TGTGCCAGCAGTGCCCCGGTGGCTTTCTTT. This encodes CASSAPVAFF.

This chain's CDR3 is CASSPLPTGDTEAFF. The CDR3 region has the DNA TGTGCCAGCAGCCCACTACCGACAGGGGACACTGAAGCTTTCTTT. The chain combines TRBV9 with TRBJ1-1, with 8 bases lining up with TRBD1. CDR1 and CDR2 (germline): SGDLS, YYNGEE. V gave up 4 bases and J gave up 3 bases; unmatched junction bases: 8. The CDR3 is made up of 15 amino acids.

The chain joins TRBV9 to TRBJ1-5, with D uncertain. V was clipped by 0 bases and J by 7 bases, with 8 bases between them. Germline CDR1 SGDLS, CDR2 YYNGEE. The CDR3 contains 13 residues. The CDR3 bases are TGTGCCAGCAGCGTAGAGGCGGGGCAGCCCCAGCATTTT. It is translated as CASSVEAGQPQHF.

The V and J genes are TRBV5-1 and TRBJ2-2; 9 bases agree with TRBD2. Trimming removed 0 bases from V and 3 bases from J; junction bases left unmatched: 3. The germline gives CDR1 SGHRS, CDR2 YFSETQ. There are 16 residues in the CDR3. The CDR3 DNA reads TGCGCCAGCAGCTTGGGACTAGCGGTTGACACCGGGGAGCTGTTTTTT. It codes for CASSLGLAVDTGELFF. Together with reference TRBV5-1 and TRBJ2-2, the CDR3 gives the full variable domain: KAGVTQTPRYLIKTRGQQVTLSCSPISGHRSVSWYQQTPGQGLQFLFEYFSETQRNKGNFPGRFSGRQFSNSRSEMNVSTLELGDSALYLCASSLGLAVDTGELFFGEGSRLTVL.

This clone has a single count. The rearrangement links TRBV27 to TRBJ1-5; TRBD1 matches at 10 bases. This CDR3 region has 20 residues. V lost 9 bases and J lost 0; bases outside the gene matches: 20. Germline V gene data show CDR1 as MNHEY and CDR2 as SMNVEV (reference sequence). CDR3 residues: CARPPLRDRGPLCSNQPQHF. CDR3 DNA: TGTGCCAGGCCCCCTCTTAGGGACAGGGGCCCACTGTGTAGCAATCAGCCCCAGCATTTT.

This clone was counted a single time. This chain uses TRBV6-1 with TRBJ1-1, with D tentatively TRBD1 (5 bases). V was cut by 0 bases and J by 0 bases, with 17 bases left in between. This CDR3 is built from 18 residues. Germline CDR1 reads MNHNS; CDR2 reads SASEGT. The chain's CDR3 is CASSEALRGGLMNTEAFF. The DNA for the CDR3 is TGTGCCAGCAGTGAAGCGTTGCGGGGGGGTTTAATGAACACTGAAGCTTTCTTT.

This clone was observed once. The chain couples TRBV27 to TRBJ1-2, with 10 bases matching TRBD1. CDR1 and CDR2 from the germline V gene are MNHEY and SMNVEV (reference sequence). Germline trimming cut 3 bases from V and 2 bases from J; bases unmatched to any gene: 6. This CDR3 has 16 amino acids. In DNA form, the CDR3 reads TGTGCCAGCAGTTTGATAGGACAGGGGGTAAACTATGGCTACACCTTC. It specifies CASSLIGQGVNYGYTF.

The V gene is TRBV19, the J gene TRBJ1-5; TRBD1 is a possible D gene (6 bases). The CDR3 has 18 residues. V lost 1 base and J 2 bases, leaving 18 bases between the germline ends. Germline CDR1 LNHDA, CDR2 SQIVND (reference sequence). CDR3 residues: CASSIVHQQGWGNQPQHF. Here the CDR3 DNA reads TGTGCCAGTAGTATAGTACATCAACAGGGTTGGGGCAATCAGCCCCAGCATTTT.

V is TRBV2 and J is TRBJ1-5; 9 bases line up with TRBD1. V lost 5 bases and J lost 1; bases outside the gene matches: 9. CDR3 size: 17 residues. Germline assignment: CDR1 SNHLY and CDR2 FYNNEI. CDR3 nucleotides: TGTGCCAGCAGTTCTCGGGACAGGGTCGACAGCAATCAGCCCCAGCATTTT. This gives the protein CASSSRDRVDSNQPQHF. Full variable domain (outside the CDR3, taken from reference TRBV2 and TRBJ1-5): EPEVTQTPSHQVTQMGQEVILRCVPISNHLYFYWYRQILGQKVEFLVSFYNNEISEKSEIFDDQFSVERPDGSNFTLKIRSTKLEDSAMYFCASSSRDRVDSNQPQHFGDGTRLSIL.

The chain links TRBV5-4 to TRBJ1-2, with 9 bases identical to TRBD1. From germline, CDR1 is SGHNT and CDR2 YYREEE (reference sequence). Germline trimming cut 3 bases from V and 7 bases from J; bases unmatched to any gene: 7. This CDR3 spans 14 amino acids. The CDR3 loop is CASSSQGAQGGYTF. Here the CDR3 DNA reads TGTGCCAGCAGCTCACAGGGGGCACAGGGTGGCTACACCTTC.

V gene TRBV9 combines with J gene TRBJ2-2; possibly TRBD2 for D (5 bases). The CDR3 extends over 15 amino acids. V was shortened by 0 bases and J by 0 bases, with 6 bases between the two germline ends. The germline gives CDR1 SGDLS, CDR2 YYNGEE. This CDR3 is CASSVAGANTGELFF. The CDR3 DNA sequence: TGTGCCAGCAGCGTAGCCGGGGCGAACACCGGGGAGCTGTTTTTT.

The genes are TRBV27 and TRBJ2-3, with a possible D match to TRBD1 (5 bases). V was cut by 3 bases and J by 2 bases, with 18 bases left in between. The V gene's germline CDR1 is MNHEY and CDR2 SMNVEV (reference sequence). This CDR3 comprises 17 residues. The CDR3 sequence is CASSLTAPTDLTDTQYF. DNA of the CDR3: TGTGCCAGCAGTTTGACAGCCCCAACGGACCTCACAGATACGCAGTATTTT.

This chain connects TRBV29-1 to TRBJ1-1, with D perhaps matching TRBD1 (5 bases). Between the trimmed V and J ends, which lost 2 bases and 4 bases, there was a span of 11 bases. The CDR3 loop spans 13 amino acids. The germline V gene encodes CDR1 SQVTM and CDR2 ANQGSEA. The CDR3 DNA reads TGCAGCGTTGAACCCCCCGGGGGCACTGAAGCTTTCTTT. The encoded protein is CSVEPPGGTEAFF. Full variable domain (missing parts from reference TRBV29-1 and TRBJ1-1): SAVISQKPSRDICQRGTSLTIQCQVDSQVTMMFWYRQQPGQSLTLIATANQGSEATYESGFVIDKFPISRPNLTFSTLTVSNMSPEDSSIYLCSVEPPGGTEAFFGQGTRLTVV.

The V gene is TRBV6-1, the J gene TRBJ1-5; 10 bases align to TRBD1. The V and J ends lost 6 bases and 11 bases, in that order; junction bases with no gene match: 10. The length of the CDR3 is 14 residues. Germline CDR1 and CDR2: MNHNS and SASEGT. In DNA form, the CDR3 reads TGTGCCAGCAGAGGACAGGGGGAATTATCAGCCCAGCATTTT. This codes for CASRGQGELSAQHF.

V gene TRBV11-2 combines with J gene TRBJ1-2, with 9 bases that match TRBD1. CDR1 SGHAT and CDR2 FQNNGV come from the germline V gene. The ends lost 5 bases at V and 2 bases at J; junction bases unmatched: 9. The CDR3 covers 16 residues. CDR3 amino acids: CASSLPPDRGNYGYTF. DNA of the CDR3: TGTGCCAGCAGCCTTCCCCCGGACAGGGGAAACTATGGCTACACCTTC.

The chain couples TRBV9 to TRBJ1-4, with 7 bases lining up with TRBD1. V lost 4 bases, J lost 3 bases, and 6 bases stayed unmatched. The germline V gene encodes CDR1 SGDLS and CDR2 YYNGEE. This CDR3 spans 15 amino acids. The CDR3: CASSTGQRSNEKLFF. As DNA, the CDR3 is TGTGCCAGCAGCACGGGACAGAGATCTAATGAAAAACTGTTTTTT.

CDR3 bases: TGCGCCAGCAGGTCCGGGACAGGGACTGAAGCTTTCTTT. Protein product: CASRSGTGTEAFF. V gene TRBV5-1 combines with J gene TRBJ1-1; 9 nucleotides match TRBD1. The CDR3 has 13 residues. CDR1 SGHRS and CDR2 YFSETQ come from the germline V gene. After removal of 5 bases from V and 5 bases from J, the junction contained 4 bases not matched to a gene.

The chain recombines TRBV15 with TRBJ1-1; possible D gene TRBD1, 5 bases. The CDR3 consists of 14 residues. Trimming pared 0 bases from V and 10 bases from J, leaving 15 bases between. Germline CDR1 and CDR2: LNHNV and YYDKDF (reference sequence). In DNA form, the CDR3 reads TGTGCCACCAGCAGAGATAGGTTCAGGGTCGGAGCTTTCTTT. Its translation is CATSRDRFRVGAFF.

The gene calls are TRBV9 and TRBJ2-1; D call uncertain. Germline-derived CDR1 and CDR2 are SGDLS and YYNGEE. V lost 0 bases, J lost 5 bases, and 12 bases lay in between. The CDR3 spans 15 residues. The CDR3: CASSVVPRSNNEQFF. In nucleotides, the CDR3 is TGTGCCAGCAGCGTAGTCCCAAGGAGCAACAATGAGCAGTTCTTC.